This TCR beta chain was sequenced in a study of Ad26.COV2.S vaccination and SARS-CoV-2 variants. Germline CDR1 is SGHTA and CDR2 is FQGNSA. The CDR3 is 17 residues long. J was trimmed by 7 bases and V by 1 base; bases with no gene match: 12. Treatment meaning: around 19 received Ad26.COV2.S at low or high dose, single or two shots; roughly five received placebo; per-sample allocation not given. On day 63 after the first injection, vaccine and placebo recipients gave samples. Clones were sequenced by immunoSEQ multiplex PCR, and TCRdb holds only the in-frame ones, with some missing. This repertoire shows 250,000 or so clones, 87% found once; its top ten account for under 3%.

This chain connects TRBV7-2 to TRBJ1-5; 8 positions match TRBD1. The starting material was peripheral blood, obtained in a trial of Ad26.COV2.S vaccine versus placebo. The clonotype comes from a person aged 18 to 59 who received the Ad26.COV2.S COVID-19 vaccine or a placebo. The CDR3 sequence: CASSLVSGAGGRQPQHF. CDR3 bases: TGTGCCAGCAGCTTAGTCTCGGGGGCAGGGGGCAGGCAGCCCCAGCATTTT.